This T cell receptor (beta chain) is from a study of tissue T cells after allogeneic stem cell transplantation. The table came from immunoSEQ multiplex PCR; TCRdb's copy has only in-frame clones and leaves some out. The repertoire holds some 48,000 clones, around 70% seen once, with about 0.7% in the top ten. This clone has more than one count but fewer than ten. Mouse names are used for the genes. The observed sequence ends 1 residue before the CDR3 terminus, with the missing tail filled in from the germline J gene. V was shortened by 0 bases and J by 0 bases, with 0 bases between the two germline ends. Per germline, CDR1 NNHNN and CDR2 SYGAGS (reference sequence). The CDR3 extends over 12 amino acids.

The clonotype comes from a pool of C57BL/6 mice in good health. The J gene is TRBJ1-2, the V gene TRBV13-2, with D uncertain. Sample: sorted cells pooled from one or two spleens. Here the CDR3 reads CASGDANSDYTF. The covered CDR3 bases are TGTGCCAGCGGTGATGCAAACTCCGACTACACC.